The clone carrying this T cell receptor (beta chain) was observed a handful of times. Its antigen is not known. cDNA libraries for TCR alpha and TCR beta, carrying sample barcodes and UMIs, came from 5'RACE with constant-segment primers. From the 5' RACE reads, TCRdb called clonotypes with MiXCR, one entry per CDR3 protein. The sample has 300,000 to 350,000 distinct CDR3 sequences; roughly 13% are singletons. These data are taken from a study of T-cell memory formation after mild COVID-19. Findings and limits, study-wide: Within pre-infection memory, some responding clones were found, suggesting cross-reactive memory joined.

This receptor was taken from a man younger than 35 who had mild COVID-19 (a few samples of this study predate the infection). Cell type and time point are not known. The sequenced material came from PBMCs or a T cell subset sorted from them (not recorded which).

This CDR3 reads CASSITPYRSGTEAFF. The CDR3 DNA sequence: TGTGCCAGTAGTATCACCCCTTACAGGTCGGGAACTGAAGCTTTCTTT. The rearrangement joins TRBV19 to TRBJ1-1; a weak D match, TRBD1 (5 bases). Germline loops: CDR1 LNHDA, CDR2 SQIVND (reference sequence). The CDR3 has 16 amino acids. The V end was cut by 3 bases, the J end by 5 bases, with 19 bases between.